Shown below are 3 T cell receptor beta chains from a single sample sequenced in a study of graft-versus-host responses after intestinal transplantation. These receptors lack a known antigen. This table comes from immunoSEQ multiplex PCR, and its TCRdb copy is limited to in-frame clones, with some not included. The sample has approximately 85,000 clones; 85% to 95% are singletons. This material consisted of unstimulated CD8+ T cells sorted from spleen or lymph node cells, taken before transplant. These receptors originate from a human donor who was the organ donor for an intestinal transplant.

The J gene is TRBJ2-5, the V gene TRBV15; 8 bases map to TRBD2. The DNA end is more similar to TRBJ2-7, so the J call may be wrong. The CDR3 has 19 residues. Germline lookup yields CDR1 LNHNV and CDR2 YYDKDF (reference sequence). The CDR3 nucleotides read TGTGCCACCAGCGGATTACTAGCGGAAAATGTTGGGAGCTCCTACGAGCAGTACTTC. Translated, it gives CATSGLLAENVGSSYEQYF.

This CDR3 reads CASSSRGLSYEQYF. DNA for the CDR3: TGTGCCAGCAGCTCTAGGGGGCTCTCCTACGAGCAGTACTTC. The V call is TRBV13, the J call TRBJ2-7; 7 bases are shared with TRBD1. Germline assignment: CDR1 PRHDT and CDR2 FYEKMQ (reference sequence). The ends lost 4 bases at V and 0 bases at J; junction bases unmatched: 3. This CDR3 spans 14 amino acids.

The chain has TRBV7-3 and TRBJ2-2, with 9 bases aligning to TRBD1. J gave up 2 bases and V 6 bases, and 7 bases lay outside the gene matches. Germline V lookup: CDR1 SGHTA, CDR2 FQGTGA. The CDR3 is made up of 16 amino acids. CDR3 sequence (DNA): TGTGCCAGCAGTTCCTGGGACAGGGAAAACACCGGGGAGCTGTTTTTT. This gives the protein CASSSWDRENTGELFF.